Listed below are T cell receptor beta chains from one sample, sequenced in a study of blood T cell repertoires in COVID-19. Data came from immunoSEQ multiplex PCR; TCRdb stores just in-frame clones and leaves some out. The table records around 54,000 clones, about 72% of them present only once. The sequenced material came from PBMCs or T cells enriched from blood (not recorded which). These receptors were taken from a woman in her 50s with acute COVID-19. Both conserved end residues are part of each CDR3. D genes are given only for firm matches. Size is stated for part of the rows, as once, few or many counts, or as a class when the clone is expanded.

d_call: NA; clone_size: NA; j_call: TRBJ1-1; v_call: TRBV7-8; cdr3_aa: CASSTQVNTEAFF; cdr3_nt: TGTGCCAGCAGCACACAGGTGAACACTGAAGCTTTCTTT
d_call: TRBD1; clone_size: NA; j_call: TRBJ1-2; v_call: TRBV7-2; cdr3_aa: CASSRHGPTGVGYGYTF; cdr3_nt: TGTGCCAGCAGCCGTCACGGACCAACAGGGGTTGGCTATGGCTACACCTTC
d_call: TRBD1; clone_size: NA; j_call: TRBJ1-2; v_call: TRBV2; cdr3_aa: CASRDTGGLGSGYTF; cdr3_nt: TGTGCCAGCAGGGATACAGGGGGCTTGGGATCTGGCTACACCTTC
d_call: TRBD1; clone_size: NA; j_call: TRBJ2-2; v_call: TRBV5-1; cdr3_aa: CASSFTGGSGELFF; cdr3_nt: TGCGCCAGCAGCTTTACAGGGGGTTCCGGGGAGCTGTTTTTT
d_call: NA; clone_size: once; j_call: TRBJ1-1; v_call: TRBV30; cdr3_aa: CAWSQYRVRTEAFF; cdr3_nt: TGTGCCTGGAGCCAATACAGGGTCCGCACTGAAGCTTTCTTT
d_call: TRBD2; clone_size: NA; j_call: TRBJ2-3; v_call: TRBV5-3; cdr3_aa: CARSFSSGGLDTQYF; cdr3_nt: TGTGCCAGAAGCTTTTCTAGCGGGGGGTTAGATACGCAGTATTTT
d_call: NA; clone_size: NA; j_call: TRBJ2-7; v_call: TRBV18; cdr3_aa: CASSQDKYEQYF; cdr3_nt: TGTGCCAGCTCCCAGGACAAATACGAGCAGTACTTC
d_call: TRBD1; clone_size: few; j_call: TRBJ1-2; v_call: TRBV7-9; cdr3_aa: CASSLGIGQGFYGYTF; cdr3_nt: TGTGCCAGCAGCTTAGGTATAGGACAGGGATTTTATGGCTACACCTTC
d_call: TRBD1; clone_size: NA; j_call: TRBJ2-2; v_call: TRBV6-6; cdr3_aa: CASSRSISGTGGSGELFF; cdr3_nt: TGTGCCAGCAGTCGTTCCATCTCCGGGACAGGGGGTTCCGGGGAGCTGTTTTTT
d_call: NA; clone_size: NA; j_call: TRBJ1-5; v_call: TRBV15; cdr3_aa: CATSRELSQPQHF; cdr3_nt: TGTGCCACCAGCAGAGAATTGAGTCAGCCCCAGCATTTT
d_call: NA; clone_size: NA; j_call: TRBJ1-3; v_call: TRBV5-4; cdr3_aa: CASSLWDIGNTIYF; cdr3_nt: TGTGCCAGCAGCTTGTGGGACATTGGAAACACCATATATTTT
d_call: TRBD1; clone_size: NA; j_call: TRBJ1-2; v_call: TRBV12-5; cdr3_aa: CASGLVGQGSDGYTF; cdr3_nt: TGTGCTAGTGGTTTGGTAGGACAGGGGTCCGATGGCTACACCTTC
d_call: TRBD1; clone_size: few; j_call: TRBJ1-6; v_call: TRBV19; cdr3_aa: CASSMKTGDSPLHF; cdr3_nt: TGTGCCAGTAGTATGAAGACAGGGGATTCACCCCTCCACTTT
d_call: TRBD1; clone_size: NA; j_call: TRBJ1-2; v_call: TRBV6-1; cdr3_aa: CASSEAFGATGDGYTF; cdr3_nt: TGTGCCAGCAGTGAAGCCTTCGGGGCGACAGGGGATGGCTACACCTTC
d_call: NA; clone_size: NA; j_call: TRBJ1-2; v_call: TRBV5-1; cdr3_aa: CASSLSRAQGLDYGYTF; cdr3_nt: TGCGCCAGCAGCTTAAGCCGCGCCCAGGGGCTCGACTATGGCTACACCTTC
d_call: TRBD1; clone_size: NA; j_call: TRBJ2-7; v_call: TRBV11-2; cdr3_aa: CASSLSRGFYEQYF; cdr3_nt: TGTGCCAGCAGCTTAAGCAGGGGGTTCTACGAGCAGTACTTC
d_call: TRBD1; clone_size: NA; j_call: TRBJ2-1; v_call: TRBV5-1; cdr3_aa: CASSLTGVISNEQFF; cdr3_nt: TGCGCCAGCAGCTTAACAGGGGTTATTTCTAATGAGCAGTTCTTC